Below, 16 T cell receptor beta chains from the same sample are listed, as sequenced in a study of human CD8 memory T cell subsets. TPEX cells were early memory CD8+ T cells (CCR7+ PD-1+ TIGIT+) that had exhausted-like traits. UMI-labeled 5' RACE was used to make TCR beta libraries. TCRdb re-called the 5' RACE reads; one entry per CDR3 protein, DNA not given. The repertoire table contains 9,500 to 13,000 distinct CDR3 sequences. Sequencing was done on a sample of CD8+ T cells from PBMCs. Every receptor here comes from a human donor in good health.

The chain combines TRBV27 with TRBJ2-3; the D gene TCRdb calls, TRBD2, cannot be checked with no DNA. This CDR3 has 16 amino acids. Germline assignment: CDR1 MNHEY and CDR2 SMNVEV (reference sequence). The CDR3 loop reads CASSSQTSWGTDTQYF.

The chain uses TRBV5-4 and TRBJ2-2; the TCRdb call, TRBD1, lacks DNA for checking. The CDR3 totals 14 residues. Germline values: CDR1 SGHNT, CDR2 YYREEE (reference sequence). The CDR3 loop reads CASASGESSGELFF.

This clonotype ranks as medium-sized in terms of frequency. The genes are TRBV5-1 and TRBJ1-1. Germline CDR1 is SGHRS and CDR2 is YFSETQ. CDR3 length: 14 amino acids. The CDR3: CASSHGKVNTEAFF.

This chain connects TRBV19 to TRBJ2-7; TCRdb's D call of TRBD1 is untestable without DNA. This CDR3 has 13 amino acids. Per germline, CDR1 LNHDA and CDR2 SQIVND (reference sequence). This CDR3 is CASSKVQGYEQYF.

V is TRBV7-8 and J is TRBJ2-7; TCRdb outputs TRBD2, but without DNA this stays unchecked. This CDR3 comprises 15 residues. From germline, CDR1 is SGHVS and CDR2 FQNEAQ. The CDR3 reads CASSKPSGASYEQYF.

The J gene is TRBJ2-7, the V gene TRBV27; as DNA is missing, the TRBD1 call by TCRdb cannot be tested. The germline CDR1 and CDR2 sequences are MNHEY and SMNVEV (reference sequence). The CDR3 is 15 amino acids. The CDR3 protein is CASSLRTGGVYEQYF.

The rearrangement uses TRBV10-3 and TRBJ1-3; TCRdb proposes TRBD1, but this gene call is untestable without DNA. The CDR3 length is 18 residues. Per the germline V gene, CDR1 is ENHRY and CDR2 is SYGVKD. CDR3 amino acids: CAISDPVGDTSSGNTIYF.

This chain joins TRBV9 and TRBJ2-7; the D gene TCRdb calls, TRBD1, cannot be checked with no DNA. CDR1 SGDLS and CDR2 YYNGEE come from the germline V gene. There are 17 residues in the CDR3. The CDR3 spells CASSILPRGLNIYEQYF.

The chain employs TRBV6-2 or TRBV6-3 and TRBJ2-7; TCRdb names TRBD1, which stays unverified in the absence of DNA. Germline CDR1 reads MNHEY; CDR2 reads SVGEGT. The CDR3 is 14 residues long. The CDR3 is CASKPRDSSYEQYF.

This chain connects TRBV7-3 to TRBJ2-2; as DNA is missing, the TRBD2 call by TCRdb cannot be tested. In germline, CDR1 is SGHTA, CDR2 FQGTGA. The CDR3 loop spans 17 amino acids. The CDR3 sequence is CASSVPREGPNTGELFF.

The chain has TRBV6-5 and TRBJ1-1. CDR1 and CDR2 (germline): MNHEY, SVGAGI. The CDR3 has 15 residues. The CDR3 reads CASSSSGVINTEAFF.

This chain joins TRBV7-9 and TRBJ1-1; TCRdb's D call of TRBD1 is untestable without DNA. The CDR3 covers 16 residues. CDR1 SEHNR and CDR2 FQNEAQ come from the germline V gene (reference sequence). This CDR3 reads CASSLAAGQGNTEAFF.

This rearrangement joins TRBV7-2 to TRBJ2-4; the TCRdb D gene call, TRBD1, has no DNA to confirm it. Germline CDR1 is SGHTA and CDR2 is FQGNSA. This CDR3 is built from 15 residues. CDR3 in amino acids: CASSLRSTDEFIQYF.

This rearrangement joins TRBV6-5 to TRBJ1-2; the D call from TCRdb, TRBD1, cannot be confirmed without DNA. Germline-derived CDR1 and CDR2 are MNHEY and SVGAGI. This CDR3 has 14 amino acids. The CDR3 spells CASSTTGGDYGYTF.

The CDR3 is CASSLDRGGLNEKLFF. V is TRBV12-3 or TRBV12-4 and J is TRBJ1-4; TCRdb returns TRBD1, unconfirmable since there is no DNA. There are 16 residues in the CDR3.

CDR3 in amino acids: CASSSPFRTDTPADEKLFF. The chain couples TRBV28 to TRBJ1-4; TCRdb outputs TRBD1, but without DNA this stays unchecked. The CDR3 consists of 19 residues. CDR1 is MDHEN and CDR2 is SYDVKM in the germline V gene.